These 8 T cell receptor beta chains share one sample of origin, sequenced in a study of T cells expressing NK-cell markers. With the 5' RACE reads reprocessed, TCRdb shows one record per CDR3 protein and no DNA. In all, the sample yields hundreds of thousands of distinct CDR3 sequences. Material: blood T cells: a sorted CD56 or NKG2C T cell subset, CD4+ or CD8+ T cells, or bulk PBMC T cells (not recorded which). Receptor source: a man aged 18-30 years in good health.

The genes are TRBV7-9 and TRBJ1-6; TCRdb picks TRBD1, but there is no DNA to check that call. This CDR3 comprises 14 residues. Germline V gene lookup returns CDR1 SEHNR and CDR2 FQNEAQ (reference sequence). The CDR3 protein is CASSSRVGNSPLHF.

The chain couples TRBV9 to TRBJ2-2; TCRdb reports TRBD2, a call that lacks DNA to check it against. CDR1 is SGDLS and CDR2 is YYNGEE in the germline V gene. The CDR3 consists of 16 residues. The CDR3 sequence is CASSTGGRAGTGELFF.

The chain uses TRBV6-1 and TRBJ2-2. Germline V gives CDR1 MNHNS, CDR2 SASEGT. This CDR3 comprises 13 residues. The CDR3 is CASSESLNGELFF.

The V call is TRBV20-1, the J call TRBJ2-5; the D gene TCRdb calls, TRBD2, cannot be checked with no DNA. The CDR3 runs to 15 residues. In germline, CDR1 is DFQATT, CDR2 SNEGSKA (reference sequence). The CDR3 here is CSARAEGTLSETQYF.

The chain recombines TRBV20-1 with TRBJ2-3; TCRdb's D call of TRBD2 is untestable without DNA. This CDR3 spans 15 amino acids. The V gene's germline CDR1 is DFQATT and CDR2 SNEGSKA (reference sequence). CDR3 amino acids: CSARSLAGPTDTQYF.

The chain has TRBV9 and TRBJ2-5; TCRdb names TRBD2, which stays unverified in the absence of DNA. The germline V gene has CDR1 SGDLS and CDR2 YYNGEE. This CDR3 has 15 residues. The CDR3 loop is CASSVASGRTETQYF.

This chain connects TRBV2 to TRBJ2-3; the TCRdb call, TRBD2, lacks DNA for checking. CDR3 length: 17 amino acids. Germline V CDR1 and CDR2: SNHLY, FYNNEI. CDR3 amino acids: CASSSSSLAGVTDTQYF.

The V call is TRBV27, the J call TRBJ2-4; the D gene TCRdb calls, TRBD1, cannot be checked with no DNA. The germline V gene encodes CDR1 MNHEY and CDR2 SMNVEV (reference sequence). The CDR3 covers 18 residues. The CDR3 spells CASSLTGPTTLAKNIQYF.